These 21 T cell receptor beta chains share one sample of origin, sequenced in a study of early stage breast cancer tumors. Sequenced by immunoSEQ multiplex PCR; TCRdb stores in-frame clones only, minus some. The table shows some 5,500 clones, with 70% occurring only once. The sequenced sample was normal breast tissue next to the tumor. These receptors came from a person in their sixties with breast cancer.

The V and J genes are TRBV5-5 and TRBJ2-7; D is tentatively TRBD1 or TRBD2 (5 bases each). This CDR3 spans 14 amino acids. The V and J ends lost 2 bases and 5 bases respectively, with 14 bases between them. Germline V CDR1 and CDR2: SGHKS, YYEKEE (reference sequence). The DNA for the CDR3 is TGTGCCAGCAGCTTTCAGGCCCGAGGGGACGAGCAGTACTTC. It is translated as CASSFQARGDEQYF.

The rearrangement links TRBV4-1 to TRBJ1-1, with a tentative D call TRBD1 (5 bases). This CDR3 spans 16 amino acids. The germline V gene encodes CDR1 MGHRA and CDR2 YSYEKL. Trimming cost V 0 bases and J 1 base, with 12 bases left between them. The CDR3 here is CASSQDGAVGNTEAFF. In nucleotides, the CDR3 is TGCGCCAGCAGCCAAGACGGGGCAGTAGGGAACACTGAAGCTTTCTTT.

V and J are TRBV2 and TRBJ1-5; 8 bases are shared with TRBD1. Germline V gene sequence: CDR1 SNHLY, CDR2 FYNNEI. J gave up 1 base and V 8 bases, and 7 bases lay outside the gene matches. This CDR3 is 15 amino acids long. The CDR3 loop is CASGPDRGSNQPQHF. The CDR3 DNA sequence: TGTGCCAGCGGACCCGACAGGGGAAGCAATCAGCCCCAGCATTTT.

In its sample, this clone was seen a few times. This rearrangement joins TRBV18 to TRBJ2-1; D is undetermined. The CDR3 loop spans 14 amino acids. V lost 2 bases to trimming and J lost 3 bases, with 8 bases between them. Germline V gene sequence: CDR1 KGHSH, CDR2 LQKENI. In DNA, the CDR3 is TGTGCCAGCTCACCATCCCGCAGCTACAATGAGCAGTTCTTC. This encodes CASSPSRSYNEQFF. The full variable domain, with the rest looked up from reference TRBV18 and TRBJ2-1, is NAGVMQNPRHLVRRRGQEARLRCSPMKGHSHVYWYRQLPEEGLKFMVYLQKENIIDESGMPKERFSAEFPKEGPSILRIQQVVRGDSAAYFCASSPSRSYNEQFFGPGTRLTVL.

This chain connects TRBV10-2 to TRBJ2-5; D is possibly TRBD1 (6 bases). Deletions cut 4 bases from V and 5 bases from J, with 11 bases between. This CDR3 spans 13 amino acids. In germline, CDR1 is WSHSY, CDR2 SAAADI. Here the CDR3 DNA reads TGCGCCAGCAGTGGGGACAATCAGGAGACCCAGTACTTC. Translating gives CASSGDNQETQYF.

This clone has just a few counts. The chain joins TRBV7-3 to TRBJ2-3; weak D call: TRBD1 (6 bases). The CDR3 covers 13 residues. Germline V gene data show CDR1 as SGHTA and CDR2 as FQGTGA. Trimming stripped 2 bases from V and 6 bases from J, with 9 bases between. CDR3 nucleotide sequence: TGTGCCAGCAGCTTATCAGGGGCGGATACGCAGTATTTT. It encodes CASSLSGADTQYF.

The rearrangement links TRBV2 to TRBJ2-1, with 7 positions matching TRBD2. The germline CDR1 and CDR2 sequences are SNHLY and FYNNEI. The CDR3 loop spans 11 amino acids. V trimming: 5 bases; J trimming: 14 bases; junction bases outside the gene matches: 6. As DNA, the CDR3 is TGTGCCAGCAGTTACAGCGGGGATGAGTTCTTC. Its protein is CASSYSGDEFF.

This chain joins TRBV4-2 and TRBJ1-6; a weak D match, TRBD1 (5 bases). In germline, CDR1 is LGHNA, CDR2 YNFKEQ. This CDR3 spans 14 amino acids. Trimming pared 3 bases from V and 10 bases from J, leaving 13 bases between. CDR3 sequence (DNA): TGTGCCAGCAGCCAGGCTATAGGGGACTCACCCCTCCACTTT. Translating it yields CASSQAIGDSPLHF.

The chain carries TRBV7-6 and TRBJ1-5; D ambiguous. CDR1 is SGHVS and CDR2 is FNYEAQ in the germline V gene. This CDR3 has 16 residues. V shed 1 base and J shed 6 bases, with 16 bases lying between them. The CDR3 sequence is CASSLVGDGVGQPQHF. CDR3 in DNA: TGTGCCAGCAGCTTAGTGGGCGACGGGGTGGGTCAGCCCCAGCATTTT. Full variable domain (missing parts from reference TRBV7-6 and TRBJ1-5): GAGVSQSPRYKVTKRGQDVALRCDPISGHVSLYWYRQALGQGPEFLTYFNYEAQQDKSGLPNDRFSAERPEGSISTLTIQRTEQRDSAMYRCASSLVGDGVGQPQHFGDGTRLSIL.

In DNA form, the CDR3 reads TGTGCCAGCAGTGAAGCGCGCGGGGGGCATGGAGAGCAGTACTTC. Protein product: CASSEARGGHGEQYF. V is TRBV2 and J is TRBJ2-7; 8 bases line up with TRBD2. Germline values: CDR1 SNHLY, CDR2 FYNNEI. This CDR3 is 15 amino acids long. V gave up 0 bases and J gave up 7 bases; unmatched junction bases: 8.

The genes are TRBV5-1 and TRBJ2-2; 10 bases fit TRBD1. Germline-derived CDR1 and CDR2 are SGHRS and YFSETQ. The V gene end was trimmed by 4 bases and the J gene end by 5 bases; junction bases not matched to a gene: 2. The CDR3 has 14 residues. Here the CDR3 DNA reads TGCGCCAGCAGCCCGGACAGGGGGACCGGGGAGCTGTTTTTT. It specifies CASSPDRGTGELFF.

This chain links TRBV30 with TRBJ1-5; no clear D gene. V lost 7 bases and J 11 bases, leaving 15 bases between the germline ends. Germline V gene sequence: CDR1 GTSNPN, CDR2 SVGIG (reference sequence). CDR3 length: 11 amino acids. The CDR3 sequence: CASYFIRAQHF. As DNA, the CDR3 is TGTGCCTCCTATTTTATTAGGGCCCAGCATTTT.

The chain has TRBV4-2 and TRBJ2-7; TRBD2 matches at 8 bases. Germline values: CDR1 LGHNA, CDR2 YNFKEQ. This CDR3 region has 16 residues. V shed 2 bases and J 1 base; nucleotides not matched to a gene: 7. The CDR3 nucleotides are TGTGCCAGCAGCCAAAAGAGCGGGGGCTCTTCCTACGAGCAGTACTTC. Translation gives CASSQKSGGSSYEQYF.

This clone was seen a handful of times. The V call is TRBV9, the J call TRBJ2-2; D is ambiguous. This CDR3 is built from 14 residues. Trimming cost V 0 bases and J 3 bases, with 6 bases left between them. Germline CDR1 reads SGDLS; CDR2 reads YYNGEE. The CDR3 sequence: CASSVVVDTGELFF. The DNA of the CDR3 is TGTGCCAGCAGCGTAGTTGTGGACACCGGGGAGCTGTTTTTT.

This chain links TRBV15 with TRBJ2-5, with 9 bases identical to TRBD1. J lost 3 bases, V lost 0 bases, and 8 bases had no gene match. The germline V gene has CDR1 LNHNV and CDR2 YYDKDF (reference sequence). The CDR3 contains 17 residues. The DNA for the CDR3 is TGTGCCACCAGCAGAGATATAATCTGGACAGGGGAAGAGACCCAGTACTTC. Translation: CATSRDIIWTGEETQYF.

This chain joins TRBV2 and TRBJ2-3; 11 bases align to TRBD1. This CDR3 has 13 residues. The germline V gene encodes CDR1 SNHLY and CDR2 FYNNEI. Losses at the gene ends were 6 bases for V and 8 bases for J; bases not matched to a gene: 4. The CDR3 sequence is CASRGTGGVTQYF. For the CDR3, the DNA is TGTGCCAGCAGGGGGACAGGGGGGGTTACGCAGTATTTT.

This chain joins TRBV7-6 and TRBJ1-2; possibly TRBD1 for D (5 bases). Germline lookup yields CDR1 SGHVS and CDR2 FNYEAQ. The CDR3 spans 14 residues. Deletions cut 5 bases from V and 6 bases from J, with 16 bases between. In nucleotides, the CDR3 is TGTGCCAGCAGCCTAAGGCAGGGCGGAGATGGCTACACCTTC. Its protein is CASSLRQGGDGYTF.

This clone was found a few times. Written as DNA, the CDR3 is TGTGCCAGTTCAGTATATCGGGGGGAGCTGTTTTTT. Amino acid sequence: CASSVYRGELFF. The chain recombines TRBV19 with TRBJ2-2; D uncertain. Germline CDR1 reads LNHDA; CDR2 reads SQIVND (reference sequence). V was shortened by 8 bases and J by 8 bases, with 12 bases between the two germline ends. The CDR3 runs to 12 residues.

Within the sample, this clone is large (0.1 to 1%). J is TRBJ1-2 and V is TRBV18; 8 bases agree with TRBD1. J lost 5 bases, V lost 3 bases, and 8 bases had no gene match. Germline loops: CDR1 KGHSH, CDR2 LQKENI. The length of the CDR3 is 15 residues. The CDR3 loop reads CASSPSGQGLYGYTF. The CDR3 region has the DNA TGTGCCAGCTCACCTAGCGGACAGGGATTGTATGGCTACACCTTC.

The gene calls are TRBV29-1 and TRBJ1-2; the D is unclear. The germline V gene has CDR1 SQVTM and CDR2 ANQGSEA. This CDR3 region has 11 residues. CDR3: CSSGGVYGYTF. In DNA, the CDR3 is TGCAGTTCGGGTGGGGTGTATGGCTACACCTTC.

V is TRBV29-1 and J is TRBJ1-2; D not resolved. This CDR3 is built from 11 residues. The V end lost 8 bases, the J end lost 8 bases, and 15 bases lay between the germline ends. Germline V gene data show CDR1 as SQVTM and CDR2 as ANQGSEA. CDR3 sequence: CSSWTEGGYTF. As DNA, the CDR3 is TGCAGCTCATGGACTGAAGGGGGCTACACCTTC. Variable domain in full (rest from reference TRBV29-1 and TRBJ1-2): SAVISQKPSRDICQRGTSLTIQCQVDSQVTMMFWYRQQPGQSLTLIATANQGSEATYESGFVIDKFPISRPNLTFSTLTVSNMSPEDSSIYLCSSWTEGGYTFGSGTRLTVV.